Presented here are 8 T cell receptor beta chains from one specimen sequenced in a study of T cell responses to AZD1222 COVID-19 vaccine. Libraries were prepared by immunoSEQ multiplex PCR; TCRdb keeps only in-frame clonotypes and omits some of them. The sample holds over 70,000 clones, approximately 80% seen once. The material sequenced was peripheral blood, taken 28 days after the second dose of the MenACWY control vaccine. These receptors were obtained from an adult who received the MenACWY meningococcal vaccine as a control.

This chain joins TRBV6-5 and TRBJ2-3; 7 bases are shared with TRBD2. V trimming: 6 bases; J trimming: 2 bases; junction bases outside the gene matches: 5. Per germline, CDR1 MNHEY and CDR2 SVGAGI. The CDR3 totals 14 residues. CDR3 DNA sequence: TGTGCCAGCAGCCGTGGGGGGGACACAGATACGCAGTATTTT. Translating gives CASSRGGDTDTQYF.

The CDR3 bases are TGTGCCAGCAGGGAACAGGGGTATAACACCTTC. Translation gives CASREQGYNTF. The chain links TRBV6-6 to TRBJ1-2, with 7 bases lining up with TRBD1. The germline V gene encodes CDR1 MNHNY and CDR2 SVGAGI (reference sequence). There are 11 residues in the CDR3. The J segment lost 12 bases and the V segment lost 6 bases, leaving 7 bases of the junction unmatched.

The chain employs TRBV6-1 and TRBJ1-1; unclear D gene. CDR1 and CDR2 from the germline V gene are MNHNS and SASEGT. The length of the CDR3 is 12 residues. V dropped 6 bases and J dropped 4 bases, with 9 bases sitting between them. The CDR3 region is CASSPRATEAFF. Written as DNA, the CDR3 is TGTGCCAGCAGCCCCCGGGCCACTGAAGCTTTCTTT.

V is TRBV19 and J is TRBJ2-7, with TRBD1 identical over 8 bases. V was pared by 5 bases and J by 8 bases, with 11 bases of the junction left unmatched. Looked up from germline, CDR1 is LNHDA and CDR2 is SQIVND (reference sequence). The CDR3 loop spans 14 amino acids. The CDR3 DNA follows: TGTGCCAGTAGTCCCCTCGGGACAGGAGAACAGCAGTACTTC. It translates to CASSPLGTGEQQYF.

DNA of the CDR3: TGTGCCAGCAAGAGGACAGTTCCCCCAGATACGCAGTATTTT. Its translation is CASKRTVPPDTQYF. The chain has TRBV2 and TRBJ2-3; D possibly corresponds to TRBD1 (6 bases). The CDR3 runs 14 residues. CDR1 and CDR2 (germline): SNHLY, FYNNEI. Trimming left V 7 bases short and J 4 bases short, with 15 bases between.

The CDR3 spells CASSLGTGADTQYF. CDR3 DNA sequence: TGTGCCAGCAGCCTGGGGACAGGGGCAGATACGCAGTATTTT. This chain connects TRBV6-2 or TRBV6-3 to TRBJ2-3, with 10 positions matching TRBD1. The germline V gene has CDR1 MNHEY and CDR2 SVGEGT. V shed 6 bases and J 4 bases; nucleotides not matched to a gene: 4. This CDR3 contains 14 residues.

V is TRBV5-4 and J is TRBJ1-2, with TRBD1 matching over 12 bases. The CDR3 loop spans 15 amino acids. In germline, CDR1 is SGHNT, CDR2 YYREEE (reference sequence). V lost 4 bases to trimming and J lost 2 bases; unmatched junction nucleotides: 3. This CDR3 reads CASSPGTGGNYGYTF. Written as DNA, the CDR3 is TGTGCCAGCAGCCCGGGGACAGGGGGCAACTATGGCTACACCTTC.

The V call is TRBV10-1, the J call TRBJ1-1; D not certain. The CDR3 runs to 14 residues. Trimming took off 6 bases at V and 4 bases at J, with 15 bases between the two ends. Per germline, CDR1 WNHNN and CDR2 SYGVQD (reference sequence). The CDR3 DNA sequence: TGCGCCAGCAGAGCGATATGCGTGGGCACTGAAGCTTTCTTT. Translating gives CASRAICVGTEAFF.